This T cell receptor (beta chain) was identified in a study of T cell changes during pregnancy in multiple sclerosis. Per germline, CDR1 SQVTM and CDR2 ANQGSEA. CDR3 size: 14 residues. Method: immunoSEQ multiplex PCR; TCRdb's copy keeps in-frame clones and lacks some. This sample yields about 61,000 clones, of which approximately 90% are seen a single time; almost 0.9% belongs to the top ten. This chain joins TRBV29-1 and TRBJ2-5, with a tentative D call TRBD1 (5 bases). The end of the DNA aligns better with TRBJ2-7, so the J call may be wrong. The sequence was obtained from a female donor in good health, enrolled as a control in a pregnancy study. The material was peripheral blood, obtained in the first trimester of pregnancy. CDR3 bases: TGCAGCGTTCTGCGGCAGGGCCCTAACTACGAGCAGTACTTC. Translation gives CSVLRQGPNYEQYF.